Following are 27 T cell receptor beta chains from one sample sequenced in a study of shared clonotypes between healthy human individuals. The protocol was immunoSEQ multiplex PCR, while the TCRdb copy is restricted to in-frame clones and leaves out a portion. Counted here are approximately 500,000 clones, 79% occurring once; the ten biggest clones make up approximately 13%. Sequencing used PBMCs. These receptors were obtained from a woman in her thirties or forties in good health. Some clones in this sample may be carry-over from other donors' samples.

The gene calls are TRBV5-1 and TRBJ2-3; TRBD1 aligns across 7 bases. Trimming at V came to 0 bases and at J to 2 bases, leaving 6 bases not matched to a gene. This CDR3 has 16 residues. Germline V gene data show CDR1 as SGHRS and CDR2 as YFSETQ. DNA of the CDR3: TGCGCCAGCAGCTTGGGACAGGGTGTTGTCACAGATACGCAGTATTTT. Its translation: CASSLGQGVVTDTQYF.

In this sample, this clone turned up a few times. V gene TRBV29-1 combines with J gene TRBJ1-4; tentatively, D is TRBD1 (5 bases). The CDR3 covers 13 residues. Trimming removed 2 bases at V and 7 bases at J, with 11 bases between. Germline values: CDR1 SQVTM, CDR2 ANQGSEA. CDR3 region: CSVEWQGGEKLFF. The CDR3 nucleotides are TGCAGCGTTGAATGGCAGGGAGGTGAAAAACTGTTTTTT. The full variable domain, in which reference TRBV29-1 and TRBJ1-4 provide the parts outside the CDR3, is SAVISQKPSRDICQRGTSLTIQCQVDSQVTMMFWYRQQPGQSLTLIATANQGSEATYESGFVIDKFPISRPNLTFSTLTVSNMSPEDSSIYLCSVEWQGGEKLFFGSGTQLSVL.

This rearrangement joins TRBV5-1 to TRBJ1-1; possible D gene TRBD1, 5 bases. The germline gives CDR1 SGHRS, CDR2 YFSETQ. Trimming took off 0 bases at V and 1 base at J, with 7 bases between the two ends. The CDR3 is 14 residues long. CDR3 residues: CASSLDRKNTEAFF. The CDR3, as DNA: TGCGCCAGCAGCTTGGACAGGAAGAACACTGAAGCTTTCTTT.

The J gene is TRBJ2-7, the V gene TRBV6-1, with TRBD2 as a possible D gene (5 bases). The germline V and J ends were trimmed by 6 bases and 0 bases, with 12 bases remaining between them. The CDR3 is made up of 14 amino acids. CDR1 MNHNS and CDR2 SASEGT come from the germline V gene. As DNA, the CDR3 is TGTGCCAGCAGGGGCAGCGGCGACTCCTACGAGCAGTACTTC. Protein product: CASRGSGDSYEQYF.

CDR3: CASSSYTTTSGETQYF. The DNA of the CDR3 is TGTGCCAGCAGCAGCTACACTACCACGTCGGGAGAGACCCAGTACTTC. This chain uses TRBV5-4 with TRBJ2-5; D remains unclear. This CDR3 spans 16 amino acids. The germline V gene has CDR1 SGHNT and CDR2 YYREEE (reference sequence). V lost 4 bases and J 4 bases, leaving 20 bases between the germline ends.

The chain recombines TRBV7-2 with TRBJ2-7; D gene ambiguous. Trimming pared 2 bases from V and 5 bases from J, leaving 10 bases between. Germline V gene lookup returns CDR1 SGHTA and CDR2 FQGNSA. This CDR3 has 13 amino acids. The CDR3 DNA reads TGTGCCAGCAGCTTATCGTCGTTCAACGAGCAGTACTTC. It encodes CASSLSSFNEQYF.

The genes are TRBV11-2 and TRBJ1-2, with unresolved D. The V gene lost 2 bases and the J gene lost 4 bases, with 11 bases spanning the gap. The germline V gene has CDR1 SGHAT and CDR2 FQNNGV. The CDR3 totals 14 residues. The chain's CDR3 is CASSLSWAAYGYTF. The CDR3 DNA sequence: TGTGCCAGCAGCTTAAGTTGGGCAGCCTATGGCTACACCTTC. Filled out from reference TRBV11-2 and TRBJ1-2, the complete variable domain reads EAGVAQSPRYKIIEKRQSVAFWCNPISGHATLYWYQQILGQGPKLLIQFQNNGVVDDSQLPKDRFSAERLKGVDSTLKIQPAKLEDSAVYLCASSLSWAAYGYTFGSGTRLTVV.

This clone came up many times. The V gene is TRBV7-8, the J gene TRBJ1-2, with a possible D match to TRBD1 (5 bases). The CDR3 extends over 16 amino acids. Deletions cut 5 bases from V and 3 bases from J, with 19 bases between. Germline V gives CDR1 SGHVS, CDR2 FQNEAQ. CDR3 in amino acids: CASSPTAGRVHYGYTF. The CDR3 nucleotides read TGTGCCAGCAGCCCGACCGCGGGCAGGGTTCACTATGGCTACACCTTC.

This chain links TRBV25-1 with TRBJ2-1, with D possibly being TRBD2 (6 bases). Trimming pared 2 bases from V and 3 bases from J, leaving 8 bases between. There are 14 residues in the CDR3. From germline, CDR1 is MGHDK and CDR2 SYGVNS. The CDR3 nucleotides read TGTGCCAGCAGTGAAATGGGGGGCTACAATGAGCAGTTCTTC. It yields the protein CASSEMGGYNEQFF.

Of note for this clone: This CDR3 is also generated by other DNA sequences in the sample. CDR3 residues: CASSLGGRNTEAFF. Written as DNA, the CDR3 is TGTGCCAGCAGCCTGGGTGGGCGGAACACTGAAGCTTTCTTT. The chain couples TRBV27 to TRBJ1-1; no clear D. The germline V gene encodes CDR1 MNHEY and CDR2 SMNVEV (reference sequence). Trimming pared 6 bases from V and 1 base from J, leaving 12 bases between. There are 14 residues in the CDR3.

This clone appeared a single time. This rearrangement joins TRBV4-2 to TRBJ2-2; D gene ambiguous. CDR3 length: 15 amino acids. The germline gives CDR1 LGHNA, CDR2 YNFKEQ. Trimming took off 0 bases at V and 2 bases at J, with 7 bases between the two ends. CDR3 nucleotides: TGTGCCAGCAGCCAAGAGCGGACCAACACCGGGGAGCTGTTTTTT. Translating it yields CASSQERTNTGELFF.

This clone appeared a single time. The CDR3 reads CAWNLSGTREQYF. In DNA form, the CDR3 reads TGTGCCTGGAATCTATCCGGGACACGCGAGCAGTACTTC. V usage is TRBV30 and J usage is TRBJ2-7; perhaps TRBD1 as D (6 bases). The CDR3 loop spans 13 amino acids. The germline V and J ends were trimmed by 4 bases and 6 bases, with 16 bases remaining between them. The germline gives CDR1 GTSNPN, CDR2 SVGIG (reference sequence).

The J gene is TRBJ2-7, the V gene TRBV27, with a possible D match to TRBD1 (6 bases). Germline-derived CDR1 and CDR2 are MNHEY and SMNVEV (reference sequence). V was cut by 5 bases and J by 6 bases, with 14 bases left in between. The CDR3 loop spans 13 amino acids. CDR3 DNA: TGTGCCAGCAGTCCGACAGGCCCTCGCGAGCAGTACTTC. It translates to CASSPTGPREQYF.

The chain couples TRBV21-1 to TRBJ2-1; the table's D call, TRBD1, was not checked against the DNA. TRBV21-1 is a known pseudogene. The CDR3 covers 15 residues. The CDR3 DNA follows: TGTGCCAGCAGCATAAACCGGGACAGAGACAATGAGCAGTTCTTC. This codes for CASSINRDRDNEQFF.

The rearrangement uses TRBV19 and TRBJ2-3, with D possibly matching TRBD1 (5 bases). Trimming pared 10 bases from V and 3 bases from J, leaving 20 bases between. The CDR3 covers 15 residues. CDR1 is LNHDA and CDR2 is SQIVND in the germline V gene (reference sequence). DNA for the CDR3: TGTGCCACCAGTTTCGGAGCGACAGTGACAGATACGCAGTATTTT. This gives the protein CATSFGATVTDTQYF.

CDR3 nucleotides: TGTGCCAGCAGATCGGGACAGATGAACACCGGGGAGCTGTTTTTT. Its translation: CASRSGQMNTGELFF. The genes are TRBV27 and TRBJ2-2; 7 bases are a match to TRBD1. The CDR3 consists of 15 residues. Per germline, CDR1 MNHEY and CDR2 SMNVEV (reference sequence). The junction had 5 bases not matched to a gene; V was cut back by 6 bases and J by 1 base.

V is TRBV6-6 and J is TRBJ2-2; unclear D gene. This CDR3 comprises 14 residues. CDR1 MNHNY and CDR2 SVGAGI come from the germline V gene (reference sequence). Trimming took 5 bases from V and 4 from J, leaving 11 bases between them. Here the CDR3 reads CASSLDRTTGELFF. CDR3 bases: TGTGCCAGCAGTCTGGATCGGACCACCGGGGAGCTGTTTTTT.

The chain combines TRBV19 with TRBJ1-1; 9 nucleotides agree with TRBD1. Unmatched junction bases numbered 6, after V lost 7 bases and J lost 0 bases. This CDR3 region has 15 residues. Germline values: CDR1 LNHDA, CDR2 SQIVND (reference sequence). The CDR3 DNA reads as TGTGCCAGTAAAATCGGACAGGGGTTGAACACTGAAGCTTTCTTT. Translation: CASKIGQGLNTEAFF.

This clone was seen a single time. V and J are TRBV6-1 and TRBJ2-3, with TRBD2 matching over 7 bases. Looked up from germline, CDR1 is MNHNS and CDR2 is SASEGT. This CDR3 is built from 15 residues. The trim removed 2 bases at V and 0 bases at J, leaving 2 bases unmatched. In DNA form, the CDR3 reads TGTGCCAGCAGTGAATCAGCGGGGAGCACAGATACGCAGTATTTT. Amino acid sequence: CASSESAGSTDTQYF.

The V and J genes are TRBV7-2 and TRBJ1-5, with D uncertain. Germline assignment: CDR1 SGHTA and CDR2 FQGNSA. Trimming cost V 5 bases and J 5 bases, with 22 bases left between them. The CDR3 is 17 amino acids. CDR3 loop: CASSRYPPQGHDQPQHF. The CDR3 DNA follows: TGTGCCAGCAGCCGTTACCCCCCCCAAGGTCACGATCAGCCCCAGCATTTT.

The J gene is TRBJ2-5, the V gene TRBV30; a possible D gene is TRBD2 (6 bases). The CDR3 sequence is 12 residues long. The germline V gene encodes CDR1 GTSNPN and CDR2 SVGIG (reference sequence). Trimming removed 3 bases at V and 2 bases at J, with 7 bases between. The CDR3 protein is CAWRRDQETQYF. CDR3 coding DNA: TGTGCCTGGAGGCGGGATCAAGAGACCCAGTACTTC.

This clone was seen a few times. The chain joins TRBV7-9 to TRBJ1-1; a weak D match, TRBD1 (5 bases). V lost 7 bases and J 2 bases, leaving 14 bases between the germline ends. The CDR3 has 14 residues. Germline values: CDR1 SEHNR, CDR2 FQNEAQ (reference sequence). The CDR3 spells CASIHGTGNTEAFF. In nucleotides, the CDR3 is TGTGCCAGCATTCACGGGACGGGCAACACTGAAGCTTTCTTT.

The V and J genes are TRBV9 and TRBJ2-1, with TRBD2 matching over 10 bases. This CDR3 contains 17 residues. J gave up 2 bases and V 3 bases, and 8 bases lay outside the gene matches. Germline assignment: CDR1 SGDLS and CDR2 YYNGEE. The CDR3 loop reads CASSGSSGRATYNEQFF. DNA for the CDR3: TGTGCCAGCAGCGGCTCCAGCGGGAGGGCCACCTACAATGAGCAGTTCTTC.

The rearrangement uses TRBV7-2 and TRBJ2-5; 8 positions agree with TRBD1. Germline-derived CDR1 and CDR2 are SGHTA and FQGNSA. V lost 3 bases, J lost 4 bases, and 4 bases stayed unmatched. The CDR3 sequence is 14 residues long. The CDR3 DNA sequence: TGTGCCAGCAGCTTGTCAGGGGGCGCAGAGACCCAGTACTTC. Translating it yields CASSLSGGAETQYF. The full variable domain, rest sourced from reference TRBV7-2 and TRBJ2-5, is GAGVSQSPSNKVTEKGKDVELRCDPISGHTALYWYRQSLGQGLEFLIYFQGNSAPDKSGLPSDRFSAERTGGSVSTLTIQRTQQEDSAVYLCASSLSGGAETQYFGPGTRLLVL.

The V gene is TRBV2, the J gene TRBJ2-7; D is perhaps TRBD2 (6 bases). CDR1 and CDR2 (germline): SNHLY, FYNNEI. V was pared by 7 bases and J by 4 bases, with 14 bases between. The CDR3 spans 13 residues. CDR3 DNA sequence: TGTGCCAGCACCTCGGGGCGGGGATACGAGCAGTACTTC. Translated: CASTSGRGYEQYF.

The rearrangement joins TRBV7-9 to TRBJ2-4; 9 bases align to TRBD2. Germline V gene lookup returns CDR1 SEHNR and CDR2 FQNEAQ (reference sequence). The CDR3 contains 15 residues. V lost 5 bases to trimming and J lost 6 bases; unmatched junction nucleotides: 8. The CDR3 DNA reads as TGTGCCAGCAGCACTCCGACTAGCGGAACAAACATTCAGTACTTC. It encodes CASSTPTSGTNIQYF.

The rearrangement joins TRBV27 to TRBJ2-3; no reliable D call. Trimming left V 1 base short and J 5 bases short, with 13 bases between. Germline assignment: CDR1 MNHEY and CDR2 SMNVEV (reference sequence). The CDR3 sequence is 15 residues long. CDR3 protein: CASSLYYLAEDTQYF. CDR3 sequence (DNA): TGTGCCAGCAGTTTATATTACCTGGCCGAAGATACGCAGTATTTT.